A selection of T cell receptor beta chains follows, all from one sample in a study of early T cells in non-severe SARS-CoV-2 infection. TCRdb called the 5' RACE reads again in MiXCR, with one record for every CDR3 protein. The table lists 25,000 to 30,000 distinct CDR3 sequences, around 6.1% of them singletons. Sample: whole blood, taken at baseline. The source of these receptors is an adult who was a healthcare worker with PCR-confirmed SARS-CoV-2 infection or an uninfected control (not recorded which). Both conserved end residues are part of each CDR3. Each record gives: D gene, V gene, clone size, J gene, CDR3 protein, CDR3 DNA. The D gene is left open where the match is weak. Expanded clones get a size class; other rows say once, few or many, or leave the size out.

D gene: TRBD1
V gene: TRBV5-1
clone size: many
J gene: TRBJ1-6
CDR3 protein: CASRTGDNSPLHF
CDR3 DNA: TGCGCCAGCAGGACAGGGGATAATTCACCCCTCCACTTT

D gene: TRBD1
V gene: TRBV19
clone size: NA
J gene: TRBJ2-4
CDR3 protein: CASSPWTGEGKNIQYF
CDR3 DNA: TGTGCCAGTAGTCCGTGGACAGGAGAAGGCAAAAACATTCAGTACTTC

D gene: TRBD1
V gene: TRBV7-8
clone size: NA
J gene: TRBJ1-1
CDR3 protein: CASSSRTGNGAEAFF
CDR3 DNA: TGTGCCAGCAGCTCCAGGACAGGTAACGGGGCTGAAGCTTTCTTT

D gene: NA
V gene: TRBV9
clone size: many
J gene: TRBJ2-1
CDR3 protein: CASSVVPLHPEQFF
CDR3 DNA: TGTGCCAGCAGCGTAGTCCCCCTACACCCTGAGCAGTTCTTC

D gene: NA
V gene: TRBV6-1
clone size: many
J gene: TRBJ1-5
CDR3 protein: CASSEGEVQPQHF
CDR3 DNA: TGTGCCAGCAGTGAGGGAGAGGTGCAGCCCCAGCATTTT

D gene: NA
V gene: TRBV2
clone size: many
J gene: TRBJ2-7
CDR3 protein: CASRNPFGEQYF
CDR3 DNA: TGTGCCAGCAGGAACCCTTTTGGGGAGCAGTACTTC

D gene: TRBD2
V gene: TRBV24-1
clone size: NA
J gene: TRBJ2-1
CDR3 protein: CAVDSGSPYNEQFF
CDR3 DNA: TGTGCCGTCGATAGCGGGAGTCCCTACAATGAGCAGTTCTTC

D gene: TRBD1
V gene: TRBV12-3/TRBV12-4
clone size: many
J gene: TRBJ2-5
CDR3 protein: CASGRGLKETQYF
CDR3 DNA: TGTGCCAGCGGCAGGGGGTTGAAGGAGACCCAGTACTTC

D gene: NA
V gene: TRBV11-2
clone size: NA
J gene: TRBJ2-2
CDR3 protein: CASSQGWVGELFF
CDR3 DNA: TGTGCCAGCAGCCAGGGATGGGTCGGGGAGCTGTTTTTT

D gene: NA
V gene: TRBV18
clone size: many
J gene: TRBJ1-1
CDR3 protein: CASSPRAGLLNTEAFF
CDR3 DNA: TGTGCCAGCTCACCACGCGCGGGACTCCTGAACACTGAAGCTTTCTTT

D gene: TRBD2
V gene: TRBV19
clone size: many
J gene: TRBJ2-1
CDR3 protein: CASSIVSTSGRGNEQFF
CDR3 DNA: TGTGCCAGTAGTATAGTCTCGACTAGCGGGAGGGGGAATGAGCAGTTCTTC

D gene: NA
V gene: TRBV10-3
clone size: few
J gene: TRBJ2-5
CDR3 protein: CAISESGGAALQETQYF
CDR3 DNA: TGTGCCATCAGTGAGTCGGGGGGGGCCGCCCTACAAGAGACCCAGTACTTC

D gene: NA
V gene: TRBV5-4
clone size: NA
J gene: TRBJ2-5
CDR3 protein: CASSLELVGQETQYF
CDR3 DNA: TGTGCCAGCAGCTTGGAACTAGTGGGCCAAGAGACCCAGTACTTC

D gene: NA
V gene: TRBV3-1
clone size: few
J gene: TRBJ2-5
CDR3 protein: CASRLSLGQETQYF
CDR3 DNA: TGTGCCAGCCGGCTATCCTTAGGGCAAGAGACCCAGTACTTC

D gene: NA
V gene: TRBV4-3
clone size: many
J gene: TRBJ2-3
CDR3 protein: CASSLRDSTDTQYF
CDR3 DNA: TGCGCCAGCAGCCTGAGGGACAGCACAGATACGCAGTATTTT

D gene: NA
V gene: TRBV30
clone size: NA
J gene: TRBJ2-3
CDR3 protein: CAWSPYVGGPSDTQYF
CDR3 DNA: TGTGCCTGGAGTCCCTATGTTGGGGGGCCATCAGATACGCAGTATTTT

D gene: TRBD1
V gene: TRBV28
clone size: NA
J gene: TRBJ1-1
CDR3 protein: CASTKPTGLEAFF
CDR3 DNA: TGTGCCAGCACCAAACCGACAGGGCTTGAAGCTTTCTTT

D gene: NA
V gene: TRBV7-9
clone size: many
J gene: TRBJ2-3
CDR3 protein: CASSFGTDTQYF
CDR3 DNA: TGTGCCAGCAGCTTCGGCACAGATACGCAGTATTTT

D gene: NA
V gene: TRBV30
clone size: few
J gene: TRBJ2-5
CDR3 protein: CAWRPDFQETQYF
CDR3 DNA: TGTGCCTGGAGACCAGACTTCCAAGAGACCCAGTACTTC

D gene: NA
V gene: TRBV2
clone size: many
J gene: TRBJ2-1
CDR3 protein: CASSVRNNEQFF
CDR3 DNA: TGTGCCAGCAGTGTACGGAACAATGAGCAGTTCTTC

D gene: NA
V gene: TRBV3-1
clone size: many
J gene: TRBJ2-1
CDR3 protein: CASSRNRALSSYNEQFF
CDR3 DNA: TGTGCCAGCAGCCGCAATAGGGCGCTGAGCTCCTACAATGAGCAGTTCTTC

D gene: NA
V gene: TRBV12-3/TRBV12-4
clone size: NA
J gene: TRBJ2-6
CDR3 protein: CASSFTGVGANVLTF
CDR3 DNA: TGTGCCAGCAGTTTTACGGGAGTTGGGGCCAACGTCCTGACTTTC